A single sample is the source of the 21 T cell receptor beta chains below, sequenced in a study of lymphopenia after photon versus proton radiotherapy (dated by TCRdb to the late 2010s). Library method: the immunoSEQ multiplex PCR assay. TCRdb obtained this table from immuneACCESS and retained in-frame rearrangements with V and J assigned. These tables miss some clones; where compared with another copy, unresolved V genes account for less than half of the shortfall, and the remainder is unexplained. The sample includes approximately 30,000 clones, with about four fifths observed a single time. The ten top clones hold more than 3% of the sample. The sequenced sample was peripheral blood, obtained from a patient treated with photon-based radiotherapy. All receptors derive from a woman in her fifties or sixties with pancreatic cancer.

The V gene is TRBV7-9, the J gene TRBJ2-1, with TRBD1 as a possible D gene (5 bases). From germline, CDR1 is SEHNR and CDR2 FQNEAQ (reference sequence). Trimming stripped 4 bases from V and 4 bases from J, with 11 bases between. The CDR3 spans 14 residues. In DNA, the CDR3 is TGTGCCAGCAGCTCCGAACAGGCGTACAATGAGCAGTTCTTC. Residues: CASSSEQAYNEQFF.

The gene calls are TRBV18 and TRBJ1-5; 10 bases align to TRBD1. After removal of 1 base from V and 1 base from J, the junction contained 1 base not matched to a gene. The germline V gene encodes CDR1 KGHSH and CDR2 LQKENI. This CDR3 is 16 amino acids long. CDR3 sequence: CASSPRQGASNQPQHF. DNA of the CDR3: TGTGCCAGCTCACCACGACAGGGGGCGAGCAATCAGCCCCAGCATTTT.

This clone was seen just once. The J gene is TRBJ2-7, the V gene TRBV7-9; D ambiguous. Germline V lookup: CDR1 SEHNR, CDR2 FQNEAQ (reference sequence). Between the trimmed V and J ends, which lost 2 bases and 4 bases, there was a span of 6 bases. This CDR3 contains 12 residues. The CDR3 here is CASSLNPYEQYF. CDR3 nucleotide sequence: TGTGCCAGCAGCTTAAATCCTTACGAGCAGTACTTC. The full variable domain, in which reference TRBV7-9 and TRBJ2-7 provide the parts outside the CDR3, is DTGVSQNPRHKITKRGQNVTFRCDPISEHNRLYWYRQTLGQGPEFLTYFQNEAQLEKSRLLSDRFSAERPKGSFSTLEIQRTEQGDSAMYLCASSLNPYEQYFGPGTRLTVT.

The rearrangement links TRBV5-1 to TRBJ1-2, with 7 bases identical to TRBD1. The germline gives CDR1 SGHRS, CDR2 YFSETQ. The CDR3 covers 13 residues. V lost 0 bases, J lost 10 bases, and 6 bases stayed unmatched. CDR3 residues: CASSLGQGGVYTF. In nucleotides, the CDR3 is TGCGCCAGCAGCTTGGGGCAGGGGGGCGTCTACACCTTC.

The rearrangement joins TRBV28 to TRBJ2-7; 8 bases are a match to TRBD1. The CDR3 spans 14 residues. Unmatched junction bases numbered 7, after V lost 6 bases and J lost 3 bases. Germline CDR1 MDHEN, CDR2 SYDVKM. Here the CDR3 reads CASRNSGQDYEQYF. The CDR3 nucleotides read TGTGCCAGCAGGAACTCGGGACAGGACTACGAGCAGTACTTC. Full variable domain (outside the CDR3, taken from reference TRBV28 and TRBJ2-7): DVKVTQSSRYLVKRTGEKVFLECVQDMDHENMFWYRQDPGLGLRLIYFSYDVKMKEKGDIPEGYSVSREKKERFSLILESASTNQTSMYLCASRNSGQDYEQYFGPGTRLTVT.

The CDR3 DNA sequence: TGTGCCAGCAGTCGACCAGGACTTGATGGCTACACCTTC. Its protein product is CASSRPGLDGYTF. The V call is TRBV27, the J call TRBJ1-2; D unresolved. The CDR3 totals 13 residues. Germline lookup yields CDR1 MNHEY and CDR2 SMNVEV (reference sequence). Trimming pared 5 bases from V and 6 bases from J, leaving 13 bases between.

The chain has TRBV5-3 and TRBJ1-5; D is unclear. TRBV5-3 belongs to the ORF category, with a function that is uncertain. There are 14 residues in the CDR3. V lost 0 bases and J lost 1, with 5 bases in between. The CDR3 bases are TGTGCCAGAAGCTTGGGCCGAAGCAATCAGCCCCAGCATTTT. This encodes CARSLGRSNQPQHF.

The chain couples TRBV28 to TRBJ1-5; TRBD1 agrees at 7 bases. V was pared by 4 bases and J by 3 bases, with 3 bases of the junction left unmatched. This CDR3 has 14 amino acids. CDR1 MDHEN and CDR2 SYDVKM come from the germline V gene. The CDR3 reads CASSSDRVNQPQHF. As DNA, the CDR3 is TGTGCCAGCAGTTCCGACAGGGTCAATCAGCCCCAGCATTTT.

The chain couples TRBV30 to TRBJ2-1, with 9 nucleotides matching TRBD2. The V gene end was trimmed by 2 bases and the J gene end by 3 bases; junction bases not matched to a gene: 2. The CDR3 runs 14 residues. The germline gives CDR1 GTSNPN, CDR2 SVGIG (reference sequence). In nucleotides, the CDR3 is TGTGCCTGGAGTATTAGCGGGGGCTACAATGAGCAGTTCTTC. This gives the protein CAWSISGGYNEQFF.

This chain connects TRBV7-3 to TRBJ2-1, with 7 bases lining up with TRBD2. Germline loops: CDR1 SGHTA, CDR2 FQGTGA. V lost 5 bases, J lost 8 bases, and 21 bases stayed unmatched. This CDR3 spans 18 amino acids. This CDR3 reads CASSALGASGTRGHEQFF. The CDR3 DNA is TGTGCCAGCAGCGCCCTTGGGGCTAGCGGAACTAGGGGACATGAGCAGTTCTTC.

This chain joins TRBV5-1 and TRBJ2-5; D is possibly TRBD2 (6 bases). The CDR3 has 13 residues. Between the trimmed V and J ends, which lost 1 base and 5 bases, there was a span of 9 bases. CDR1 and CDR2 (germline): SGHRS, YFSETQ. CDR3 sequence reads: CASSLWGRETQYF. The CDR3 bases are TGCGCCAGCAGCTTGTGGGGGAGGGAGACCCAGTACTTC.

The chain carries TRBV7-2 and TRBJ2-5; 9 positions match TRBD2. CDR3 length: 15 amino acids. Germline-derived CDR1 and CDR2 are SGHTA and FQGNSA. Trimming at V came to 1 base and at J to 4 bases, leaving 4 bases not matched to a gene. CDR3 in DNA: TGTGCCAGCAGCTTAGTGGGTAGCGGGAGAGAGACCCAGTACTTC. This sequence encodes CASSLVGSGRETQYF. Full variable domain (remainder filled in from reference TRBV7-2 and TRBJ2-5): GAGVSQSPSNKVTEKGKDVELRCDPISGHTALYWYRQSLGQGLEFLIYFQGNSAPDKSGLPSDRFSAERTGGSVSTLTIQRTQQEDSAVYLCASSLVGSGRETQYFGPGTRLLVL.

This chain links TRBV10-3 with TRBJ1-1; the match to TRBD1 covers 7 bases. Germline V gene lookup returns CDR1 ENHRY and CDR2 SYGVKD. The CDR3 totals 14 residues. J lost 3 bases, V lost 8 bases, and 9 bases had no gene match. The CDR3 loop is CAIGAGGEDTEAFF. The CDR3 DNA sequence: TGTGCCATCGGGGCAGGGGGTGAGGACACTGAAGCTTTCTTT.

The chain uses TRBV7-2 and TRBJ1-3; no clear D. The CDR3 spans 14 residues. Trimming took off 5 bases at V and 2 bases at J, with 10 bases between the two ends. Germline values: CDR1 SGHTA, CDR2 FQGNSA. The CDR3 reads CASSGSLAGNTIYF. CDR3 DNA sequence: TGTGCCAGCAGCGGATCGCTGGCTGGAAACACCATATATTTT.

The rearrangement joins TRBV18 to TRBJ2-2, with D unclear. The CDR3 contains 15 residues. Germline V gene sequence: CDR1 KGHSH, CDR2 LQKENI. V lost 0 bases, J lost 1 base, and 6 bases lay in between. CDR3 in DNA: TGTGCCAGCTCACCACCCGGGCAGAACACCGGGGAGCTGTTTTTT. It codes for CASSPPGQNTGELFF.

The chain has TRBV29-1 and TRBJ2-5, with a tentative D call TRBD1 (6 bases). The CDR3 consists of 15 residues. Germline values: CDR1 SQVTM, CDR2 ANQGSEA. Trimming cost V 2 bases and J 2 bases, with 15 bases left between them. The chain's CDR3 is CSVETGRGLQETQYF. The CDR3 DNA sequence: TGCAGCGTTGAAACAGGCAGGGGCCTACAAGAGACCCAGTACTTC. Full variable domain (rest looked up from reference TRBV29-1 and TRBJ2-5): SAVISQKPSRDICQRGTSLTIQCQVDSQVTMMFWYRQQPGQSLTLIATANQGSEATYESGFVIDKFPISRPNLTFSTLTVSNMSPEDSSIYLCSVETGRGLQETQYFGPGTRLLVL.

V is TRBV2 and J is TRBJ2-7; a possible D gene is TRBD1 (5 bases). Germline lookup yields CDR1 SNHLY and CDR2 FYNNEI. This CDR3 spans 14 amino acids. The ends were cut back, 3 bases at V and 2 bases at J, with 11 bases in the middle. CDR3 sequence: CASSEVQETYEQYF. In nucleotides, the CDR3 is TGTGCCAGCAGTGAGGTACAGGAAACCTACGAGCAGTACTTC.

The sample holds a few counts of this clone. The chain couples TRBV11-2 to TRBJ2-7; 9 bases match TRBD2. Trimming cost V 3 bases and J 0 bases; bases outside gene matches: 3. The CDR3 has 15 amino acids. The germline V gene encodes CDR1 SGHAT and CDR2 FQNNGV. The CDR3, as DNA: TGTGCCAGCAGCTTGACTAGCGGAGCCTCCTACGAGCAGTACTTC. Its protein product is CASSLTSGASYEQYF.

This clone appeared a few times. The chain employs TRBV29-1 and TRBJ2-1, with 13 bases fitting TRBD2. The CDR3 is made up of 17 amino acids. V lost 5 bases to trimming and J lost 0 bases; unmatched junction nucleotides: 7. Germline CDR1 and CDR2: SQVTM and ANQGSEA. This CDR3 is CSVLGLAGRSSYNEQFF. The DNA of the CDR3 is TGCAGCGTTCTGGGACTAGCGGGACGTAGCTCCTACAATGAGCAGTTCTTC.

The chain joins TRBV29-1 to TRBJ2-6; no firm D call. The CDR3 is 12 amino acids. The germline V gene has CDR1 SQVTM and CDR2 ANQGSEA. Trimming took off 6 bases at V and 4 bases at J, with 7 bases between the two ends. CDR3 loop: CSVLEGANVLTF. As DNA, the CDR3 is TGCAGCGTCCTAGAGGGGGCCAACGTCCTGACTTTC.

The V gene is TRBV11-3, the J gene TRBJ2-1; 7 nucleotides align to TRBD1. Per germline, CDR1 SGHNT and CDR2 YENEEA. This CDR3 spans 15 amino acids. Trimming at V came to 8 bases and at J to 6 bases, leaving 13 bases not matched to a gene. The CDR3 DNA reads TGTGCCAGCCGGGATGGGGCAGGGGGTGCCAATGAGCAGTTCTTC. Its protein product is CASRDGAGGANEQFF.